The T cell receptor (beta chain) described here comes from a study of shared clonotypes between healthy human individuals. General observations from the study: Only blood was sampled; tissue repertoires likely differ. Estimated clonotype richness was generally higher in naive than memory subsets.

Remarks on this clone: What it binds is not known.

CDR1 is SGHVS, CDR2 FQNEAQ, per germline. V shed 1 base and J shed 1 base, with 7 bases lying between them. The CDR3 has 14 residues. Once extracted for a subset, genomic DNA was divided evenly among several immunoSEQ plates. Sorted-subset replicate PCR reactions contained 200 ng DNA, corresponding to roughly 29,000 T cell genomes. Clones were read by immunoSEQ multiplex PCR, and TCRdb kept only the in-frame ones, dropping some. The table lists about 2.4 million clones, roughly 92% of them singletons, with roughly 0.14% in the top ten. The clonotype was recovered from a man aged 18 to 35 in good health. The V gene is TRBV7-8, the J gene TRBJ1-1; D is undetermined. Source material: naive CD4+ T cells sorted from blood. As to subset: CD45RA+ positively selected. CDR3 DNA: TGTGCCAGCAGCTTAGTTTTCAAGAACACTGAAGCTTTCTTT. This sequence encodes CASSLVFKNTEAFF.